This T cell receptor (beta chain) was obtained from a study of cytomegalovirus exposure and HLA in healthy donors. Across the whole study: The approximately 120 validation repertoires used the same platform as the 666 first-cohort repertoires, a later analysis reported.

V lost 4 bases to trimming and J lost 10 bases, with 9 bases between them. This CDR3 is built from 11 residues. Looked up from germline, CDR1 is SNHLY and CDR2 is FYNNEI. The assay was immunoSEQ multiplex PCR, and TCRdb's table has in-frame clones only and misses some. The sample yields 120,000 to 150,000 clones, about 91% seen once. The chain joins TRBV2 to TRBJ2-3; perhaps TRBD2 as D (5 bases). The specimen was PBMCs. This TCR derives from a man between 18 and 35 years old in good health and CMV-seropositive. The CDR3 bases are TGTGCCAGCAGTGTCGGGAAGGCGCAGTATTTT. It is translated as CASSVGKAQYF.